What follows are 3 T cell receptor beta chains derived from one specimen sequenced in a study of T-cell memory formation after mild COVID-19 (dated by TCRdb to the early 2020s). The library was built by means of 5' RACE. For sequencing, an Illumina NovaSeq 6000 was employed. TCRdb reran the public reads through fastp at Q25 and MiXCR, keeping productive beta chains. A single entry per CDR3 protein holds the most common genes and DNA from its merged rows. In all, the sample holds hundreds of thousands of distinct CDR3 sequences, and 25% to 30% of those were seen once. About 13% of the sample is in the top ten clones. Sequenced sample: PBMCs or a T cell subset sorted from them (not recorded which). The source is an adult woman who had mild COVID-19 (a few samples of this study predate the infection). The sample titles of this study are shuffled in the database, so cell type and time point are left out; the donor was told from shared clones.

The chain combines TRBV28 with TRBJ2-1, with 8 nucleotides matching TRBD1. In germline, CDR1 is MDHEN, CDR2 SYDVKM. V gave up 7 bases and J gave up 8 bases; unmatched junction bases: 4. The CDR3 contains 12 residues. The chain's CDR3 is CASTAGGHEQFF. CDR3 DNA: TGTGCCAGCACCGCAGGGGGCCATGAGCAGTTCTTC. Full variable domain (rest looked up from reference TRBV28 and TRBJ2-1): DVKVTQSSRYLVKRTGEKVFLECVQDMDHENMFWYRQDPGLGLRLIYFSYDVKMKEKGDIPEGYSVSREKKERFSLILESASTNQTSMYLCASTAGGHEQFFGPGTRLTVL.

This clonotype was detected once. The rearrangement uses TRBV7-9 and TRBJ1-2, with unresolved D. The CDR3 has 14 amino acids. V shed 1 base and J shed 8 bases, with 14 bases lying between them. Germline V gives CDR1 SEHNR, CDR2 FQNEAQ (reference sequence). As DNA, the CDR3 is TGTGCCAGCAGCTTAGTTCTGGGCCCGGGAGGCTACACCTTC. Its translation is CASSLVLGPGGYTF.

In its sample, this clonotype was seen a few times. The V gene is TRBV24-1, the J gene TRBJ2-5, with no clear D. The CDR3 runs to 12 residues. The germline V and J ends were trimmed by 0 bases and 9 bases, with 7 bases remaining between them. Germline V gives CDR1 KGHDR, CDR2 SFDVKD. DNA of the CDR3: TGTGCCACCAGTGATTTGGGTCAGGCCCAGTACTTC. Protein: CATSDLGQAQYF.